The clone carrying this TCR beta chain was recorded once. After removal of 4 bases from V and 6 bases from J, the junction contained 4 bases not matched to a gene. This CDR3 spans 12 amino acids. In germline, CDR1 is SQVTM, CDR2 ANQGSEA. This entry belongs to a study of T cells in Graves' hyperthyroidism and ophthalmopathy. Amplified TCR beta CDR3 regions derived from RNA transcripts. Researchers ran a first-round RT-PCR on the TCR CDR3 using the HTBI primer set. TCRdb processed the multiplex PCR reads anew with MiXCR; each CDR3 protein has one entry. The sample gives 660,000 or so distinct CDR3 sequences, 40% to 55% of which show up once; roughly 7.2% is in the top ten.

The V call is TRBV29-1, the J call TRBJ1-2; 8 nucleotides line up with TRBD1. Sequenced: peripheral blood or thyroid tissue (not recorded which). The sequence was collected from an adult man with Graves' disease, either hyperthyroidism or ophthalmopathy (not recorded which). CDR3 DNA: TGCAGCGTTGTGGGACAGGTACATGGCTACACCTTC. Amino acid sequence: CSVVGQVHGYTF.